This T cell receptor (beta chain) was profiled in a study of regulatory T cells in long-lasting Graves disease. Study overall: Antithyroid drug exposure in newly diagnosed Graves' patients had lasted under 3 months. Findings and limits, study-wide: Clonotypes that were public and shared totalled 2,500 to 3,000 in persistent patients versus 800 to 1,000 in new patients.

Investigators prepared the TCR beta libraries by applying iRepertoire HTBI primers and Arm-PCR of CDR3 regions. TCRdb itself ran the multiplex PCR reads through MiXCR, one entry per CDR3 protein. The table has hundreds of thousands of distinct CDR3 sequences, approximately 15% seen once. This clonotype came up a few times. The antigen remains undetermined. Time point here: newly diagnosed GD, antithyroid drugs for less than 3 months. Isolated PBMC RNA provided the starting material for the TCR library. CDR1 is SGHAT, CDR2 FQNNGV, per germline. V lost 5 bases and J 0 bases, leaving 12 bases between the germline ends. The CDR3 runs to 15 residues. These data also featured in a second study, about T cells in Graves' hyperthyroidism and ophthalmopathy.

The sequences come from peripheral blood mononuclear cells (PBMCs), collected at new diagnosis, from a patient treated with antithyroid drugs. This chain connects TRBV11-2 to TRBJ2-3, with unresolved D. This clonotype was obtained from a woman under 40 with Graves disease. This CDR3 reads CASSRQPTSTDTQYF. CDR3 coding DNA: TGTGCCAGCAGCCGGCAGCCTACTAGCACAGATACGCAGTATTTT. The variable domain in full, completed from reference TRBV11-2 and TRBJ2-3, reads EAGVAQSPRYKIIEKRQSVAFWCNPISGHATLYWYQQILGQGPKLLIQFQNNGVVDDSQLPKDRFSAERLKGVDSTLKIQPAKLEDSAVYLCASSRQPTSTDTQYFGPGTRLTVL.